Listed below are T cell receptor beta chains from one sample, sequenced in a study of T cell responses to AZD1222 COVID-19 vaccine. Sequencing used immunoSEQ multiplex PCR; TCRdb keeps in-frame clones, though not all of them. The table includes more than 150,000 clones, approximately 92% detected once. The sequences come from peripheral blood, collected on day 0 of AZD1222 vaccination. The receptors were gathered from an adult in good health. Each CDR3 is given with its conserved first and last residue. The D gene is left open where the match is weak. Clone size is stated in some rows and not others, as once, few, many or a class when expanded.

TRBD1 | TRBJ1-6 | . | TRBV9 | TGTGCCAGCAGCGTAGCACAGGGGGCCTATTCACCCCTCCACTTT | CASSVAQGAYSPLHF
. | TRBJ1-4 | . | TRBV10-3 | TGTGCCATCAGTGGGAGGGATGAAAAACTGTTTTTT | CAISGRDEKLFF
. | TRBJ1-2 | . | TRBV7-2 | TGTGCCAGCAGCCCGAAGGGCGCTAACTATGGCTACACCTTC | CASSPKGANYGYTF
. | TRBJ2-2 | . | TRBV10-3 | TGTGCCATCAGTGAGTCGGTGGGACTCGACACCGGGGAGCTGTTTTTT | CAISESVGLDTGELFF
TRBD1 | TRBJ2-2 | once | TRBV7-2 | TGTGCCAGCAGCTCATCAGCCGGGACAGGGATTCACGGGGAGCTGTTTTTT | CASSSSAGTGIHGELFF
. | TRBJ2-5 | . | TRBV5-4 | TGTGCCAGCAGCCGGACGGGGGAGACCCAGTACTTC | CASSRTGETQYF
TRBD1 | TRBJ2-2 | . | TRBV4-1 | TGCGCCAGCAGCCAGTGGACACCGGGACAGGGCGGGGAGCTGTTTTTT | CASSQWTPGQGGELFF
TRBD1 | TRBJ1-1 | . | TRBV7-9 | TGTGCCAGCAGCCCAAACCGGACAGGGAGGGTAACTGAAGCTTTCTTT | CASSPNRTGRVTEAFF
. | TRBJ1-4 | . | TRBV2 | TGTGCCAGCAGTGAACAGGGCGTTGCAACTAATGAAAAACTGTTTTTT | CASSEQGVATNEKLFF
. | TRBJ1-1 | . | TRBV3-1/TRBV3-2 | TGTGCCAGCAGCCCCCGACAGGTCAACACTGAAGCTTTCTTT | CASSPRQVNTEAFF
TRBD1 | TRBJ1-4 | . | TRBV28 | TGTGCCAGCAGTTTTCGTACTCAGCTGACAGGGGTCAATGAAAAACTGTTTTTT | CASSFRTQLTGVNEKLFF
. | TRBJ1-4 | . | TRBV5-6 | TGTGCCAGCAGGAGGGAAGGGGAGGAGGAAAAACTGTTTTTT | CASRREGEEEKLFF
. | TRBJ1-3 | . | TRBV7-9 | TGTGCCAGCTTCAACGGGAACTCTGGAAACACCATATATTTT | CASFNGNSGNTIYF
. | TRBJ1-3 | . | TRBV18 | TGTGCCAGCTCACCTGGGACACAAGGAAACACCATATATTTT | CASSPGTQGNTIYF
TRBD1 | TRBJ1-3 | . | TRBV11-2 | TGTGCCAGCAGCCACTGGACAGGACACTCTGGAAACACCATATATTTT | CASSHWTGHSGNTIYF
TRBD2 | TRBJ2-1 | few | TRBV7-9 | TGTGCCAGCAGCTTAGCTATACTAGCGGGAGGTTACAATGAGCAGTTCTTC | CASSLAILAGGYNEQFF
. | TRBJ1-2 | . | TRBV20-1 | TGCAGTGCTAGTCGGCCATCAGAGTATGGCTACACCTTC | CSASRPSEYGYTF
TRBD1 | TRBJ2-3 | . | TRBV7-9 | TGTGCCACTCTTTACCTCAAGGGGGCTAGAGATACGCAGTATTTT | CATLYLKGARDTQYF
. | TRBJ2-7 | . | TRBV6-2/TRBV6-3 | TGTGCCAGCAGTTACTCGGGCCCCTACGAGCAGTACTTC | CASSYSGPYEQYF
TRBD1 | TRBJ1-5 | . | TRBV27 | TGTGCCAGCAGGCCGGGACAGTGGGATCAGCCCCAGCATTTT | CASRPGQWDQPQHF
. | TRBJ1-1 | . | TRBV19 | TGTGCCTGCAGGGGTTTGGCCACTGAAGCTTTCTTT | CACRGLATEAFF
. | TRBJ1-5 | . | TRBV12-3/TRBV12-4 | TGTGCCAGCAGTAGGGGGTTACAGCCCCAGCATTTT | CASSRGLQPQHF
. | TRBJ1-5 | . | TRBV6-5 | TGTGCCAGCAGTTACGATAGCGGGGGCAATCAGCCCCAGCATTTT | CASSYDSGGNQPQHF
TRBD1 | TRBJ1-2 | . | TRBV7-2 | TGTGCCAGCAGCTTAAGTGGAGGGGGCTCTGGCTACACCTTC | CASSLSGGGSGYTF